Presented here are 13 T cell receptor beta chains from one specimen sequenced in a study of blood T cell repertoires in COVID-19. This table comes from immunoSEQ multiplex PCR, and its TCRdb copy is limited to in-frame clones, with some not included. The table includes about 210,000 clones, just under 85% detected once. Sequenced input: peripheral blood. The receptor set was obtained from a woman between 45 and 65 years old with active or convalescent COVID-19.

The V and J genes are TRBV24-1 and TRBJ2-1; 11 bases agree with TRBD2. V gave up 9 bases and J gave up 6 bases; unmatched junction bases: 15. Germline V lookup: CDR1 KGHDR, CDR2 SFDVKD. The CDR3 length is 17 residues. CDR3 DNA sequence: TGTGCCACCTTTACCCGGGCGGGTAGCGGGGGGGGCAATGAGCAGTTCTTC. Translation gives CATFTRAGSGGGNEQFF.

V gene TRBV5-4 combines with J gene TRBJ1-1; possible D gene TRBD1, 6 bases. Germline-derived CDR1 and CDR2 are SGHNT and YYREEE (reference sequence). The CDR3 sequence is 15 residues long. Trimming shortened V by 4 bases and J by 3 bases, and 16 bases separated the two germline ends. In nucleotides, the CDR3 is TGTGCCAGCAGCCCTGGGGGGGGCAGGGACACTGAAGCTTTCTTT. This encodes CASSPGGGRDTEAFF.

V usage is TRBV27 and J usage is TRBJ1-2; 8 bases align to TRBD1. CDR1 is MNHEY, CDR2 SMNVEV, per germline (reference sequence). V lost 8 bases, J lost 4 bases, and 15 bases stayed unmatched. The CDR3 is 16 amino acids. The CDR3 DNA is TGTGCCAGCCCTAATGACAGGGGCGCCCATTTCTATGGCTACACCTTC. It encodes CASPNDRGAHFYGYTF.

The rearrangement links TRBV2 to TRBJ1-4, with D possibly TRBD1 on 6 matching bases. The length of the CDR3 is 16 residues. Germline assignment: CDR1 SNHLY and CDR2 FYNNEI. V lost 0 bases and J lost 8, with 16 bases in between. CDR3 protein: CASSEASGTLVEKLFF. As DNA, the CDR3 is TGTGCCAGCAGTGAAGCATCCGGGACACTAGTCGAAAAACTGTTTTTT.

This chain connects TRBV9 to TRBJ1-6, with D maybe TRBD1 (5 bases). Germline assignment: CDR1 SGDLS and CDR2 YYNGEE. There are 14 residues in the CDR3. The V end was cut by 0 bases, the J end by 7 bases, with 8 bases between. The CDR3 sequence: CASSVVTENSPLHF. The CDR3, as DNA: TGTGCCAGCAGCGTAGTGACAGAGAATTCACCCCTCCACTTT.

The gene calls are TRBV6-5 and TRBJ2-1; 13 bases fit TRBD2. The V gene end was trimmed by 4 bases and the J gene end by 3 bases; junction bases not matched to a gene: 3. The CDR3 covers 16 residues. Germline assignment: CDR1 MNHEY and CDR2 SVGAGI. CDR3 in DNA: TGTGCCAGCAGTTGGGGACTAGCGGGGAACTACAATGAGCAGTTCTTC. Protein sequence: CASSWGLAGNYNEQFF.

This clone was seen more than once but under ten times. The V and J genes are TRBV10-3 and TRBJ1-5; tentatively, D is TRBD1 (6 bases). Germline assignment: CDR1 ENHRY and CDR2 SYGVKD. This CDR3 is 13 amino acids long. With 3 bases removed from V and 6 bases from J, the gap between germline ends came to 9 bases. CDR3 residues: CAISEGGAQPQHF. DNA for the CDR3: TGTGCCATCAGTGAAGGGGGGGCTCAGCCCCAGCATTTT.

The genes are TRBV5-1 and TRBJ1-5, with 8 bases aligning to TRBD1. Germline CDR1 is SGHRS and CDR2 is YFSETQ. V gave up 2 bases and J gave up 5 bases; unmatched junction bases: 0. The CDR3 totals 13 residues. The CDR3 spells CASSLQGDQPQHF. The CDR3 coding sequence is TGCGCCAGCAGCTTACAGGGGGATCAGCCCCAGCATTTT.

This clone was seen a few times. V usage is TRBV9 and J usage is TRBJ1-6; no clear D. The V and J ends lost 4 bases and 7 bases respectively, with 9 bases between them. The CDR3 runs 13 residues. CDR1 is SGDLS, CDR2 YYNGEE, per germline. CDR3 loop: CASSSSTNSPLHF. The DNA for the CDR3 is TGTGCCAGCAGCTCCAGTACAAATTCACCCCTCCACTTT.

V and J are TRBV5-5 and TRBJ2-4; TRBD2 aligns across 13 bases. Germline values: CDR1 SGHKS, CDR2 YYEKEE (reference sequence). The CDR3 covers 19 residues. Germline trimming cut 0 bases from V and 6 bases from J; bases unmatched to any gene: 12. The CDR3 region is CASSLGPRLRTSGGNIQYF. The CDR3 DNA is TGTGCCAGCAGCTTGGGCCCACGGCTTCGGACTAGCGGGGGAAACATTCAGTACTTC.

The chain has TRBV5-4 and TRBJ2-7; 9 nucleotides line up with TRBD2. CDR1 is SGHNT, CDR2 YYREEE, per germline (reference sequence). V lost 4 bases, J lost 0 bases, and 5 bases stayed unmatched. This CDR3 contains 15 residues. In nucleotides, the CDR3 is TGTGCCAGCAGCAATGGAGCGGGGGGCTCCTACGAGCAGTACGTC. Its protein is CASSNGAGGSYEQYV.

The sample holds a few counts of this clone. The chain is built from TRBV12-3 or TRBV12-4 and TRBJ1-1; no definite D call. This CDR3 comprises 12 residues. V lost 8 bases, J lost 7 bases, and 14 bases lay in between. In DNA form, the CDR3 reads TGTGCCAGCGCCATGGGCGTCCTTGAAGCTTTCTTT. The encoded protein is CASAMGVLEAFF.

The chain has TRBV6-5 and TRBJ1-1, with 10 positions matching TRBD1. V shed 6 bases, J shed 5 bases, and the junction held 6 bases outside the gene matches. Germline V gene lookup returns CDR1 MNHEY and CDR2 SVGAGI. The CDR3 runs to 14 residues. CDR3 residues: CASRRRDRGTEAFF. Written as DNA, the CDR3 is TGTGCCAGCAGGCGCCGGGACAGGGGTACTGAAGCTTTCTTT.